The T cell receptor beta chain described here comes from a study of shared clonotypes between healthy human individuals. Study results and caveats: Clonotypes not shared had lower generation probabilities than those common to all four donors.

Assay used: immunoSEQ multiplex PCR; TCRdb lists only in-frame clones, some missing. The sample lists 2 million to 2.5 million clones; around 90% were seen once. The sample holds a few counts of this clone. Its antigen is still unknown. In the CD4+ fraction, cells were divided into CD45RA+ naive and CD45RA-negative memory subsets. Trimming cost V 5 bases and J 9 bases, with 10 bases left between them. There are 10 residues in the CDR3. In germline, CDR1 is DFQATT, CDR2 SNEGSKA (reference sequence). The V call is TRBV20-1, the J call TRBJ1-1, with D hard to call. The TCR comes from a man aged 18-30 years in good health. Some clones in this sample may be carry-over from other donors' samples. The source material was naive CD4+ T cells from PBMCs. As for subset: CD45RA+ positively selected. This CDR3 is CSAPDGQAFF. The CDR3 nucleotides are TGCAGTGCTCCGGACGGCCAAGCTTTCTTT.